This T cell receptor (beta chain) was sequenced during a study of blood T cell repertoires in COVID-19. Study overall: Acute-phase and convalescent COVID-19 samples originated in the United States, Italy and Spain. PBMCs, B-cell-depleted T cells, or T cells were the source of the cDNA or gDNA that made up the material.

This CDR3 is 13 amino acids long. V lost 6 bases to trimming and J lost 5 bases, with 10 bases between them. Source study methods: Nucleated cell number was recorded as an estimate derived from reference gene primer amplification. This table comes from immunoSEQ multiplex PCR, and its TCRdb copy is limited to in-frame clones, with some not included. That table gives V, J and clone size, and the DNA gave D and trimming. The repertoire includes some 320,000 clones, around 87% of them detected once, and roughly 8% sits in the top ten. The sequenced material came from peripheral blood. The J gene is TRBJ2-2, the V gene TRBV12-3 or TRBV12-4; D might be TRBD2 (5 bases). This TCR came from a woman aged 45-65 years who had recovered from COVID-19. The CDR3 region has the DNA TGTGCCAGCAGCACCCGGGGAACCGGGGAGCTGTTTTTT. This sequence encodes CASSTRGTGELFF.